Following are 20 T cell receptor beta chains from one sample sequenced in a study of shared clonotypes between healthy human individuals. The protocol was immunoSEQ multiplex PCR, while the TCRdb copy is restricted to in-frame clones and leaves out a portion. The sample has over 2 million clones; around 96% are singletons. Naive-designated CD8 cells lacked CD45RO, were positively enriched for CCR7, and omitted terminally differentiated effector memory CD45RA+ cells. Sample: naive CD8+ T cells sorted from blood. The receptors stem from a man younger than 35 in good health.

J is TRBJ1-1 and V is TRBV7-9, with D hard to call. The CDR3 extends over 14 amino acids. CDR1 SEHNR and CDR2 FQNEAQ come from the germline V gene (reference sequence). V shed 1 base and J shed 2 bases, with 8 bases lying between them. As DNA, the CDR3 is TGTGCCAGCAGCTTAGATCCGAGTAACACTGAAGCTTTCTTT. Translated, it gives CASSLDPSNTEAFF.

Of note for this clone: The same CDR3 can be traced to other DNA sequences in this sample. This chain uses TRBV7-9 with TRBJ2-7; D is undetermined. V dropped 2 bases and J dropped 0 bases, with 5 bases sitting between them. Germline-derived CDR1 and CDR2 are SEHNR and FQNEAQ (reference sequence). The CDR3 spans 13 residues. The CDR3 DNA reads TGTGCCAGCAGCTTATTTAGCTCCTACGAGCAGTACTTC. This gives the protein CASSLFSSYEQYF.

CDR3 region: CASRDRGPLGGELFF. The CDR3 bases are TGTGCCAGCCGGGACAGGGGGCCCTTGGGCGGGGAGCTGTTTTTT. J is TRBJ2-2 and V is TRBV5-6; 12 nucleotides line up with TRBD1. CDR3 length: 15 residues. V lost 7 bases and J lost 7; bases outside the gene matches: 8. CDR1 and CDR2 from the germline V gene are SGHDT and YYEEEE.

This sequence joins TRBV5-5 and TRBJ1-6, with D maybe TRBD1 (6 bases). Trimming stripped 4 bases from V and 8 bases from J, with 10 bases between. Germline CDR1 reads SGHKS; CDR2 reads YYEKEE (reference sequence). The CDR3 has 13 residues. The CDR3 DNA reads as TGTGCCAGCAGCATGGAGGGGGATTCACCCCTCCACTTT. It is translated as CASSMEGDSPLHF.

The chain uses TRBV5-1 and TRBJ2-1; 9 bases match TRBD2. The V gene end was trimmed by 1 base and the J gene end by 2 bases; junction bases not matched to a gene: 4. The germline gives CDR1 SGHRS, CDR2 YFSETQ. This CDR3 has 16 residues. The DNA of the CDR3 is TGCGCCAGCAGCTTGTCTAGCGGGAAAACCTACAATGAGCAGTTCTTC. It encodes CASSLSSGKTYNEQFF.

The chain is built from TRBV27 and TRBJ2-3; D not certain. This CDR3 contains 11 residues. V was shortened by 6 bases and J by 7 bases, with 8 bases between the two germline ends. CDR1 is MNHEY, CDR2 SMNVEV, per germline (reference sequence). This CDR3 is CASSSLNTQYF. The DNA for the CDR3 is TGTGCCAGCAGCTCATTAAATACGCAGTATTTT.

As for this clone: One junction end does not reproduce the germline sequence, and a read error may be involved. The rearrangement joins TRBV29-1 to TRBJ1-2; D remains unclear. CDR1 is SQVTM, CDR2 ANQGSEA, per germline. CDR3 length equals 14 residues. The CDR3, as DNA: TGCAGCGGTGAAGCCCTGGACCAGAGAGGTGGCTACACCTTC. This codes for CSGEALDQRGGYTF.

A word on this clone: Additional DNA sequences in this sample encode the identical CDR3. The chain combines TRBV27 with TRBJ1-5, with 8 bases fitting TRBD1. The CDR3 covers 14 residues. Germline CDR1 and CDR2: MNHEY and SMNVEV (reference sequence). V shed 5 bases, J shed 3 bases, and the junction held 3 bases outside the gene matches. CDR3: CASSRQGINQPQHF. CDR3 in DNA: TGTGCCAGCAGTCGACAGGGGATCAATCAGCCCCAGCATTTT.

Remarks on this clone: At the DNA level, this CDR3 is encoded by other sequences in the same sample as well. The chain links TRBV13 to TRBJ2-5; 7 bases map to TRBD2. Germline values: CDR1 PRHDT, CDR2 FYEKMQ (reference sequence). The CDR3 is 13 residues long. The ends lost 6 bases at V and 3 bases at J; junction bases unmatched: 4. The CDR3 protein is CASSLTSEETQYF. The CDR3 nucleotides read TGTGCCAGCAGTTTAACTAGCGAAGAGACCCAGTACTTC.

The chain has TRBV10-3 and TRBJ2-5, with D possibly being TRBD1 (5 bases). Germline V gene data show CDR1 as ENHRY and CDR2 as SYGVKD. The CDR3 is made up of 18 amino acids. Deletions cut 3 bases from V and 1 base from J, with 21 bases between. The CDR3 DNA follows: TGTGCCATCAGTGACCGCGAGGTCCAGGGAACCTTCCAAGAGACCCAGTACTTC. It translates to CAISDREVQGTFQETQYF.

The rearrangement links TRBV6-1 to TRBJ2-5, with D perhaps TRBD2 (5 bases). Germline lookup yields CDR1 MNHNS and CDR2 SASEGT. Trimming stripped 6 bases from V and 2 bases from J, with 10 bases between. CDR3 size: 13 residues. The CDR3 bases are TGTGCCAGCAGGGGAGAGGCTCAAGAGACCCAGTACTTC. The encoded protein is CASRGEAQETQYF.

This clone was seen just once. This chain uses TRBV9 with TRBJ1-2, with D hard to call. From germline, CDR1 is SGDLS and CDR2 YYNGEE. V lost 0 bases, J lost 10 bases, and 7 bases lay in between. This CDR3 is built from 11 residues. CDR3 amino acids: CASSVGQAYTF. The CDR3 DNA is TGTGCCAGCAGCGTAGGACAAGCCTACACCTTC.

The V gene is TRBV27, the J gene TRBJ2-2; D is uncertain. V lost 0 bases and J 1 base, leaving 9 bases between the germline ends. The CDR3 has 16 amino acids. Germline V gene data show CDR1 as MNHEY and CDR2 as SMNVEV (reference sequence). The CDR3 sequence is CASSLSPSLNTGELFF. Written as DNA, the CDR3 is TGTGCCAGCAGTTTATCTCCCAGCCTGAACACCGGGGAGCTGTTTTTT.

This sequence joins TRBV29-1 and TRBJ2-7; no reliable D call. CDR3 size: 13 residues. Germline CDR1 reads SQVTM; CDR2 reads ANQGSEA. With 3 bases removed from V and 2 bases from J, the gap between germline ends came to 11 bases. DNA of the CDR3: TGCAGCGTTGAGAGCGAGGAAGCCTACGAGCAGTACTTC. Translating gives CSVESEEAYEQYF.

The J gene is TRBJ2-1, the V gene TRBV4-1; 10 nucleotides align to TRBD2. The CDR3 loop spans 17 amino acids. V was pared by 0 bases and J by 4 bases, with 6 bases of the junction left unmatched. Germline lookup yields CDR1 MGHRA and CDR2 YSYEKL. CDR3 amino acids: CASSQDPTSGVYNEQFF. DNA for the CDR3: TGCGCCAGCAGCCAAGACCCCACTAGCGGGGTGTACAATGAGCAGTTCTTC.

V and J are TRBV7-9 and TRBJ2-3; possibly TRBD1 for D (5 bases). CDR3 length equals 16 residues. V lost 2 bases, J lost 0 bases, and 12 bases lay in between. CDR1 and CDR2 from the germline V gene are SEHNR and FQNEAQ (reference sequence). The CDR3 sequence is CASSLPDSSSTDTQYF. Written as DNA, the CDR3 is TGTGCCAGCAGCTTACCAGACAGTTCTAGCACAGATACGCAGTATTTT.

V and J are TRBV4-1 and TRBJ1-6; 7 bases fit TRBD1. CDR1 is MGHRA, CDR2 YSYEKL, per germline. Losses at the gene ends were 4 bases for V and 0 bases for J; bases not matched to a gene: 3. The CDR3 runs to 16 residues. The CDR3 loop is CASSPGQSSYNSPLHF. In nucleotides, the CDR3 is TGCGCCAGCAGCCCGGGACAGAGCTCCTATAATTCACCCCTCCACTTT.

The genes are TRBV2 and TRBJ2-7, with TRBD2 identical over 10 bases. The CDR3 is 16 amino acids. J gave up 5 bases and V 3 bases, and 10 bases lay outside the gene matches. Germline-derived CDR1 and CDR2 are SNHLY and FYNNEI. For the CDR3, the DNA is TGTGCCAGCAGTGAGTTGGGTAGCGGGGGGCCTGACGAGCAGTACTTC. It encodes CASSELGSGGPDEQYF.

The CDR3 reads CASSLEGMWEQYF. In nucleotides, the CDR3 is TGCGCCAGCAGCTTGGAGGGTATGTGGGAGCAGTACTTC. The chain employs TRBV5-1 and TRBJ2-7; no clear D. Trimming cost V 0 bases and J 7 bases, with 11 bases left between them. CDR3 length: 13 amino acids. Germline V gives CDR1 SGHRS, CDR2 YFSETQ. Looking up the rest from reference TRBV5-1 and TRBJ2-7 gives the full variable domain: KAGVTQTPRYLIKTRGQQVTLSCSPISGHRSVSWYQQTPGQGLQFLFEYFSETQRNKGNFPGRFSGRQFSNSRSEMNVSTLELGDSALYLCASSLEGMWEQYFGPGTRLTVT.

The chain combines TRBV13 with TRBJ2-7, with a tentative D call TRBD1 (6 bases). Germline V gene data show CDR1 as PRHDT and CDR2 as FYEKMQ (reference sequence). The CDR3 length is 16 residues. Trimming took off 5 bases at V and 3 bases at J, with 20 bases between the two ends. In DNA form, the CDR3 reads TGTGCCAGCAGCCCGTCCGGGACACAGGATCACTACGAGCAGTACTTC. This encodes CASSPSGTQDHYEQYF.